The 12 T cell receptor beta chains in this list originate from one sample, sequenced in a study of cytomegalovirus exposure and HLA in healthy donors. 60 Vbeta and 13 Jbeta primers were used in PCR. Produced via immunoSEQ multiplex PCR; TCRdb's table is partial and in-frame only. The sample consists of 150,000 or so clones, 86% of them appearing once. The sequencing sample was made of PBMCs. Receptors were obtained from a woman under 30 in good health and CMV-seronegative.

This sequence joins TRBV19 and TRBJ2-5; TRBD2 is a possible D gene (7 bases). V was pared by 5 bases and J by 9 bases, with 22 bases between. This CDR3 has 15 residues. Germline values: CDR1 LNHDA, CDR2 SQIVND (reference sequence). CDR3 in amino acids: CASSYGSGAGDSQYF. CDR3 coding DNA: TGTGCCAGTAGTTACGGATCGGGGGCGGGAGATTCCCAGTACTTC.

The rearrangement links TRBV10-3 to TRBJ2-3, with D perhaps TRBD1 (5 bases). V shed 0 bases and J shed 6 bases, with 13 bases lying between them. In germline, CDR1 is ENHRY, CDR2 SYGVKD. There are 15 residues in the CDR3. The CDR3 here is CAISESSGAGDTQYF. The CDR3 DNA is TGTGCCATCAGTGAGTCGAGTGGGGCCGGGGATACGCAGTATTTT.

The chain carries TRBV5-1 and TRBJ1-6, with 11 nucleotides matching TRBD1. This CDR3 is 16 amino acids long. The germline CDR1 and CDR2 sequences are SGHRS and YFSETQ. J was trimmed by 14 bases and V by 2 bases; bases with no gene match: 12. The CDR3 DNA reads TGCGCCAGCAGCTTACGGACAGGGGGCACACTAATGACCCTCCACTTT. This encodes CASSLRTGGTLMTLHF.

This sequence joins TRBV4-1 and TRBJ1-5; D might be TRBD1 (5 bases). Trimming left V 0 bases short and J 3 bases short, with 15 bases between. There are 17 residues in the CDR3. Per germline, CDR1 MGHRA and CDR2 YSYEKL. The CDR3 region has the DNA TGCGCCAGCAGCCAAGAACAGGCGCGTCGTCTCAATCAGCCCCAGCATTTT. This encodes CASSQEQARRLNQPQHF.

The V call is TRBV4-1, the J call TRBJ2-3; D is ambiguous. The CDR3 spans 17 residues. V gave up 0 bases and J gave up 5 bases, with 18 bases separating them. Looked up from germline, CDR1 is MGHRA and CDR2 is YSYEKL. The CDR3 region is CASSQDNRLISGDTQYF. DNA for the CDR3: TGCGCCAGCAGCCAAGATAATCGGCTCATTTCGGGAGATACGCAGTATTTT.

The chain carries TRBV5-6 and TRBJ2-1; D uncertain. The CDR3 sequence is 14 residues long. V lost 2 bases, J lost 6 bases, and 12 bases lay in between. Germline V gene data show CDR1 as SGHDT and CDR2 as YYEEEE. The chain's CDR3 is CASSFRLPGNEQFF. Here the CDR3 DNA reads TGTGCCAGCAGCTTTAGACTGCCGGGCAATGAGCAGTTCTTC.

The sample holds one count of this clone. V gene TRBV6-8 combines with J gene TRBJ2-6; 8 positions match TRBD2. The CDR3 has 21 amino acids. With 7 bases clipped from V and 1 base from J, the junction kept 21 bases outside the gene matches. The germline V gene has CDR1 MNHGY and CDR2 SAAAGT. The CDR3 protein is CASISGEKKGGGLSGANVLTF. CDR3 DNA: TGTGCCAGCATTAGCGGGGAAAAAAAGGGTGGAGGGTTATCTGGGGCCAACGTCCTGACTTTC.

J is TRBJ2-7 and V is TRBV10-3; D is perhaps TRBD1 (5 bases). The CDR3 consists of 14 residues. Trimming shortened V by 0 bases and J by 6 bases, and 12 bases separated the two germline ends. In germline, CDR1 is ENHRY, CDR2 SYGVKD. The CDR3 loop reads CAISESQGQGEQYF. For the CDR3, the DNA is TGTGCCATCAGTGAGTCTCAGGGCCAGGGCGAGCAGTACTTC.

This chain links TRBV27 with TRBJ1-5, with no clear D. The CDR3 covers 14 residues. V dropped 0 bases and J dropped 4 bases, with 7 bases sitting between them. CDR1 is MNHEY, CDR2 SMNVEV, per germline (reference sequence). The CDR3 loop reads CASSLSGRNQPQHF. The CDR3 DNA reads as TGTGCCAGCAGTTTATCTGGCAGGAATCAGCCCCAGCATTTT.

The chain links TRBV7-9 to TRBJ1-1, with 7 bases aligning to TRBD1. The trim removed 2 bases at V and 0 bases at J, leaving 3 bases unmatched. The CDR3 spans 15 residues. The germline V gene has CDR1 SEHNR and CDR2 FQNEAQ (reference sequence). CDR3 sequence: CASSLSTGMNTEAFF. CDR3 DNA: TGTGCCAGCAGCTTATCGACAGGGATGAACACTGAAGCTTTCTTT.

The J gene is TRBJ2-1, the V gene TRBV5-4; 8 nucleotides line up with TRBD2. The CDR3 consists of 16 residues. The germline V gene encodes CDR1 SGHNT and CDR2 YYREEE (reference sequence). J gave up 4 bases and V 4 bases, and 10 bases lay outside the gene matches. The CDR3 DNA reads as TGTGCCAGCAGCCGCCCTCCAGCGGGAGAATACAATGAGCAGTTCTTC. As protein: CASSRPPAGEYNEQFF.

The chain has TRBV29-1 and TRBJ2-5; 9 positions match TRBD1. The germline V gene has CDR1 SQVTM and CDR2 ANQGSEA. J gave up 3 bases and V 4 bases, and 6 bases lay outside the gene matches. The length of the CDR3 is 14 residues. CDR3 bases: TGCAGCGTTGTAGAAACAGGGGGCGAAGAGACCCAGTACTTC. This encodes CSVVETGGEETQYF.